This section outlines one T cell receptor (beta chain) sequence together with its context. Antigen specificity is unknown. The authors reverse transcribed all of the isolated RNA, so sequencing captured expressed TCRB transcripts. Clones were read by immunoSEQ multiplex PCR, and TCRdb kept only the in-frame ones, dropping some. The table lists roughly 140,000 clones, around 8% of them singletons. The data originate from a study of beta chain features in type 1 diabetes. Findings and limits, study-wide: Patients showed naive, central memory and Treg TCRB repertoires that appeared more similar than those of healthy donors.

Sequenced sample: central memory CD4+ T cells from blood. The sequence was collected from a man in his late teens or twenties in good health.

In nucleotides, the CDR3 is TGTGCCAGCTCGACCGGGGTGGGTAGCAATCAGCCCCAGCATTTT. Translating it yields CASSTGVGSNQPQHF. The gene calls are TRBV18 and TRBJ1-5; no clear D. Per the germline V gene, CDR1 is KGHSH and CDR2 is LQKENI. The CDR3 spans 15 residues. V was shortened by 6 bases and J by 0 bases, with 12 bases between the two germline ends.